The clone carrying this TCR beta chain was seen more than once but under ten times. The antigen remains unidentified. Germline V gene sequence: CDR1 SGDLS, CDR2 YYNGEE. This CDR3 region has 15 residues. V was shortened by 3 bases and J by 0 bases, with 10 bases between the two germline ends. This entry comes from a study of T cells after yellow fever vaccination. Study-level findings and limits: By day 5 rather than day 15, the secondary response had peaked, though it was weaker.

TCRdb reanalysed the 5' RACE reads using MiXCR and keeps one entry per CDR3 protein. The sample has 400,000 to 650,000 distinct CDR3 sequences, 21% seen once. The sample consisted of PBMCs, taken roughly 20 days after the first yellow fever vaccination. The clonotype was recovered from a man younger than 35 who received the YFV17D yellow fever vaccine. This rearrangement joins TRBV9 to TRBJ1-3; possible D gene TRBD1, 5 bases. DNA for the CDR3: TGTGCCAGCAGCGCCGGGGGGACCTCTGGAAACACCATATATTTT. Amino acid sequence: CASSAGGTSGNTIYF.